The 3 T cell receptor beta chains listed next were all sequenced from one sample in a study of blood T cell repertoires in COVID-19. The table came from immunoSEQ multiplex PCR; TCRdb's copy has only in-frame clones and leaves some out. The sample holds tens of thousands of clones; about four fifths are singletons and the top ten take 36%. Sequencing was carried out using peripheral blood. Source of these receptors: a man between 65 and 80 years old with acute or convalescent COVID-19.

The rearrangement uses TRBV7-8 and TRBJ1-2; 8 nucleotides match TRBD1. CDR3 length: 14 residues. Germline-derived CDR1 and CDR2 are SGHVS and FQNEAQ. Trimming at V came to 3 bases and at J to 3 bases, leaving 3 bases not matched to a gene. The DNA for the CDR3 is TGTGCCAGCAGCTTGACAGGGGAAGACTATGGCTACACCTTC. This encodes CASSLTGEDYGYTF.

The chain carries TRBV5-5 and TRBJ2-1; D gene unclear. CDR1 SGHKS and CDR2 YYEKEE come from the germline V gene (reference sequence). CDR3 size: 16 residues. V lost 0 bases and J lost 2, with 12 bases in between. CDR3 in amino acids: CASSLVAGRTYNEQFF. CDR3 in DNA: TGTGCCAGCAGCTTGGTGGCAGGCCGTACCTACAATGAGCAGTTCTTC. The full variable domain, with the rest looked up from reference TRBV5-5 and TRBJ2-1, is DAGVTQSPTHLIKTRGQQVTLRCSPISGHKSVSWYQQVLGQGPQFIFQYYEKEERGRGNFPDRFSARQFPNYSSELNVNALLLGDSALYLCASSLVAGRTYNEQFFGPGTRLTVL.

V gene TRBV12-3 or TRBV12-4 combines with J gene TRBJ1-1; D unclear. The germline V and J ends were trimmed by 7 bases and 1 base, with 10 bases remaining between them. The CDR3 consists of 13 residues. CDR3 DNA: TGTGCCAGCACCCCGGACTGGAACACTGAAGCTTTCTTT. It is translated as CASTPDWNTEAFF.